This T cell receptor beta chain originates from a study of vaccination and CD4 T cells after COVID-19. Across the study: Sampling that followed vaccination took place a median around 70 days after dose two, within a range of 14 to 241. Cells received overlapping spike peptides from SARS-CoV-2, HCoV-NL63, HCoV-OC43 and HCoV-229E as stimulation.

As for treatment: roughly ten-day PBMC culture with coronavirus spike peptide pools or control peptides (ViraFEST assay). Expansion of antigen-specific T cells with peptide pools by ViraFEST preceded sequencing of TCRs. A half-volume replacement of the medium with fresh IL-2 medium was performed on days 3 and 7. The ends lost 4 bases at V and 3 bases at J; junction bases unmatched: 10. This CDR3 region has 18 residues. Germline CDR1 is SGHVS and CDR2 is FQNEAQ. Oncomine TCR Beta short-read sequencing was applied to DNA from cultured CD4+ T cells. TCRdb passed the PCR reads through MiXCR, listing each CDR3 protein once. The sample holds around 13,000 distinct CDR3 sequences, roughly 80% seen once. Remarks on this clonotype: Its antigen is undetermined.

The chain couples TRBV7-8 to TRBJ2-1; 12 bases align to TRBD2. The sample was CD4+ T cells from blood, cultured in vitro, taken after SARS-CoV-2 vaccination. This clonotype originated in a human donor who received a COVID-19 vaccine. CDR3 nucleotides: TGTGCCAGCAGCTCCCCGGGACTAGCGGGCTTTAGCTACAATGAGCAGTTCTTC. As protein: CASSSPGLAGFSYNEQFF. Full variable domain (missing parts from reference TRBV7-8 and TRBJ2-1): GAGVSQSPRYKVAKRGQDVALRCDPISGHVSLFWYQQALGQGPEFLTYFQNEAQLDKSGLPSDRFFAERPEGSVSTLKIQRTQQEDSAVYLCASSSPGLAGFSYNEQFFGPGTRLTVL.